The 30 T cell receptor beta chains below were found in one sample sequenced in a study of T cells after yellow fever vaccination. MiXCR, run by TCRdb on the 5' RACE reads, gives a single entry per CDR3 protein. The repertoire holds around 550,000 distinct CDR3 sequences, 15% to 20% seen once, with more than 13% in the top ten. The sample consisted of PBMCs, taken 15 days after the yellow fever booster vaccination. Every receptor here comes from a man under 40 who received the YFV17D yellow fever vaccine.

The sample holds a few counts of this clonotype. This sequence joins TRBV28 and TRBJ2-1; perhaps TRBD2 as D (5 bases). V lost 7 bases and J 0 bases, leaving 16 bases between the germline ends. In germline, CDR1 is MDHEN, CDR2 SYDVKM. CDR3 length: 16 amino acids. In DNA, the CDR3 is TGTGCCAGCACTCGATCACGGACTCACTCCTACAATGAGCAGTTCTTC. It is translated as CASTRSRTHSYNEQFF.

The V gene is TRBV6-6, the J gene TRBJ2-5, with a weak D call TRBD2 (5 bases). The length of the CDR3 is 11 residues. Germline V gives CDR1 MNHNY, CDR2 SVGAGI (reference sequence). V was pared by 3 bases and J by 9 bases, with 8 bases between. CDR3 sequence reads: CASSYTEAQYF. CDR3 nucleotides: TGTGCCAGCAGTTATACGGAGGCCCAGTACTTC.

This chain connects TRBV20-1 to TRBJ2-7; D call uncertain. The ends were cut back, 5 bases at V and 3 bases at J, with 11 bases in the middle. Germline loops: CDR1 DFQATT, CDR2 SNEGSKA (reference sequence). This CDR3 spans 12 amino acids. The CDR3 sequence is CSAQGQLYEQYF. The DNA for the CDR3 is TGCAGTGCTCAAGGGCAGCTCTACGAGCAGTACTTC.

The rearrangement joins TRBV20-1 to TRBJ2-6, with D unresolved. The CDR3 is made up of 16 amino acids. Germline CDR1 is DFQATT and CDR2 is SNEGSKA (reference sequence). Trimming cost V 3 bases and J 4 bases, with 16 bases left between them. CDR3 sequence reads: CSARHQTGEGANVLTF. CDR3 sequence (DNA): TGCAGTGCTAGGCACCAAACGGGTGAAGGGGCCAACGTCCTGACTTTC.

The V and J genes are TRBV10-3 and TRBJ2-7, with D possibly TRBD2 on 6 matching bases. Germline loops: CDR1 ENHRY, CDR2 SYGVKD. CDR3 length equals 14 residues. The V end was cut by 1 base, the J end by 4 bases, with 11 bases between. The CDR3 loop is CAISEYRSGYEQYF. The CDR3 DNA follows: TGTGCCATCAGTGAGTATAGGAGCGGGTACGAGCAGTACTTC.

This chain uses TRBV11-2 with TRBJ2-2; D ambiguous. The germline V and J ends were trimmed by 5 bases and 5 bases, with 24 bases remaining between them. CDR1 and CDR2 (germline): SGHAT, FQNNGV. The CDR3 spans 18 residues. DNA of the CDR3: TGTGCCAGCAGCGTCCGGGCCGAACCGCGTAGGGTGACCGGGGAGCTGTTTTTT. Protein sequence: CASSVRAEPRRVTGELFF.

This clonotype was found many times. This chain links TRBV20-1 with TRBJ2-7, with D tentatively TRBD1 or TRBD2 (5 bases each). This CDR3 contains 13 residues. CDR1 is DFQATT, CDR2 SNEGSKA, per germline (reference sequence). V was cut by 5 bases and J by 4 bases, with 15 bases left in between. The CDR3 loop reads CSAHKVEGYEQYF. As DNA, the CDR3 is TGCAGTGCTCACAAGGTCGAGGGGTACGAGCAGTACTTC.

The chain's CDR3 is CASSPPSVYYEQYF. CDR3 DNA: TGTGCCAGCTCACCACCGTCGGTATACTACGAGCAGTACTTC. The chain combines TRBV18 with TRBJ2-7; D ambiguous. Per germline, CDR1 KGHSH and CDR2 LQKENI. V lost 0 bases to trimming and J lost 3 bases, with 9 bases between them. There are 14 residues in the CDR3.

This clonotype was seen only a few times. The rearrangement uses TRBV5-1 and TRBJ2-5; 7 bases fit TRBD2. V lost 0 bases, J lost 2 bases, and 7 bases stayed unmatched. Germline lookup yields CDR1 SGHRS and CDR2 YFSETQ. The CDR3 covers 16 residues. This CDR3 reads CASSLANGLGQETQYF. The CDR3, as DNA: TGCGCCAGCAGCTTGGCGAACGGACTAGGGCAAGAGACCCAGTACTTC. The complete variable domain, with remaining parts taken from reference TRBV5-1 and TRBJ2-5, reads KAGVTQTPRYLIKTRGQQVTLSCSPISGHRSVSWYQQTPGQGLQFLFEYFSETQRNKGNFPGRFSGRQFSNSRSEMNVSTLELGDSALYLCASSLANGLGQETQYFGPGTRLLVL.

The genes are TRBV20-1 and TRBJ2-7; D remains ambiguous. Germline V gene lookup returns CDR1 DFQATT and CDR2 SNEGSKA (reference sequence). There are 14 residues in the CDR3. Trimming shortened V by 5 bases and J by 3 bases, and 17 bases separated the two germline ends. CDR3 sequence reads: CSALKPPMGYEQYF. The CDR3 DNA is TGCAGTGCTCTAAAACCCCCAATGGGCTACGAGCAGTACTTC.

This clonotype was seen a few times. This rearrangement joins TRBV15 to TRBJ2-1; 11 bases map to TRBD2. The CDR3 sequence is 14 residues long. Per the germline V gene, CDR1 is LNHNV and CDR2 is YYDKDF (reference sequence). V dropped 8 bases and J dropped 6; count of bases not matched to a gene: 6. The CDR3 region is CATELAGVPNEQFF. The DNA of the CDR3 is TGTGCCACCGAACTAGCGGGAGTTCCCAATGAGCAGTTCTTC.

A few counts support this clonotype. This CDR3 reads CASSQGGTNEKLFF. CDR3 nucleotide sequence: TGTGCCAGCAGCCAGGGAGGGACTAATGAAAAACTGTTTTTT. The V gene is TRBV7-2, the J gene TRBJ1-4, with a possible D match to TRBD1 (5 bases). The CDR3 loop spans 14 amino acids. Between the trimmed V and J ends, which lost 5 bases and 2 bases, there was a span of 9 bases. CDR1 and CDR2 from the germline V gene are SGHTA and FQGNSA.

This chain joins TRBV5-1 and TRBJ2-3; D not resolved. The germline V gene encodes CDR1 SGHRS and CDR2 YFSETQ. CDR3 length equals 12 residues. V was shortened by 4 bases and J by 2 bases, with 5 bases between the two germline ends. Written as DNA, the CDR3 is TGCGCCAGCAGCGACCACACAGATACGCAGTATTTT. Its translation: CASSDHTDTQYF.

The gene calls are TRBV12-3 or TRBV12-4 and TRBJ2-1; the D gene is possibly TRBD2 (6 bases). The CDR3 covers 15 residues. V shed 3 bases and J shed 5 bases, with 14 bases lying between them. CDR3 in DNA: TGTGCCAGCAGTTTTCGGGCGGGGAGTAACAATGAGCAGTTCTTC. It translates to CASSFRAGSNNEQFF.

The chain is built from TRBV4-2 and TRBJ2-7; TRBD2 matches at 9 bases. The CDR3 runs to 11 residues. Germline CDR1 reads LGHNA; CDR2 reads YNFKEQ. The junction had 7 bases not matched to a gene; V was cut back by 6 bases and J by 13 bases. The CDR3: CASSAGTSTYF. CDR3 coding DNA: TGTGCCAGCAGTGCCGGGACTAGCACCTACTTC.

CDR3: CASSLGETGNTIYF. CDR3 nucleotides: TGTGCCAGCAGTTTAGGCGAGACTGGAAACACCATATATTTT. The chain joins TRBV12-3 or TRBV12-4 to TRBJ1-3; D not certain. This CDR3 region has 14 residues. V lost 1 base and J 2 bases, leaving 6 bases between the germline ends.

The J gene is TRBJ2-7, the V gene TRBV20-1; either TRBD1 or TRBD2 may fit D (5 bases each). V lost 0 bases, J lost 2 bases, and 20 bases lay in between. The germline V gene encodes CDR1 DFQATT and CDR2 SNEGSKA (reference sequence). The CDR3 is 17 residues long. The CDR3 DNA reads as TGCAGTGCTAGAGAGGGACGCCTTGGGGCCTCAACCTACGAGCAGTACTTC. Encoded protein: CSAREGRLGASTYEQYF.

This clonotype was detected a few times. DNA of the CDR3: TGCAGTGCTAATGGGCCTCCCTCCTACGAGCAGTACTTC. This encodes CSANGPPSYEQYF. This chain joins TRBV20-1 and TRBJ2-7, with unresolved D. The V and J ends lost 4 bases and 0 bases respectively, with 10 bases between them. The CDR3 consists of 13 residues. CDR1 DFQATT and CDR2 SNEGSKA come from the germline V gene (reference sequence).

This clonotype was seen only a few times. CDR3 bases: TGCAGCGTTGAAGGAGGGACACACAAAGGGGCAGATACGCAGTATTTT. Protein: CSVEGGTHKGADTQYF. The rearrangement uses TRBV29-1 and TRBJ2-3; D possibly corresponds to TRBD1 (6 bases). The CDR3 has 16 residues. Germline V gene data show CDR1 as SQVTM and CDR2 as ANQGSEA. The V end was cut by 1 base, the J end by 4 bases, with 18 bases between.

This clonotype was seen only a few times. The J gene is TRBJ2-1, the V gene TRBV20-1; D might be TRBD2 (6 bases). The CDR3 sequence is 17 residues long. Germline V gives CDR1 DFQATT, CDR2 SNEGSKA (reference sequence). V was trimmed by 3 bases and J by 1 base, leaving 19 bases between them. CDR3 sequence (DNA): TGCAGTGCTAGGGTAACTTTCGGGACTCGATCCTACAATGAGCAGTTCTTC. Its protein product is CSARVTFGTRSYNEQFF.

This clonotype came up many times. This chain joins TRBV20-1 and TRBJ2-1; 9 nucleotides align to TRBD2. V trimming: 6 bases; J trimming: 9 bases; junction bases outside the gene matches: 18. Germline-derived CDR1 and CDR2 are DFQATT and SNEGSKA (reference sequence). The CDR3 has 16 amino acids. The chain's CDR3 is CSARRGAGGPDSEQFF. The CDR3 coding sequence is TGCAGTGCCAGAAGGGGGGCGGGAGGGCCAGATAGTGAGCAGTTCTTC.

The chain carries TRBV5-4 and TRBJ1-6, with TRBD1 matching 7 bases. The CDR3 spans 15 residues. The trim removed 0 bases at V and 8 bases at J, leaving 5 bases unmatched. Germline V gene data show CDR1 as SGHNT and CDR2 as YYREEE (reference sequence). This chain's CDR3 is CASSLDQGDDSPLHF. The DNA of the CDR3 is TGTGCCAGCAGCTTGGATCAGGGGGATGATTCACCCCTCCACTTT.

This sequence joins TRBV18 and TRBJ2-7, with D tentatively TRBD1 (6 bases). Germline V CDR1 and CDR2: KGHSH, LQKENI. Trimming cost V 3 bases and J 4 bases, with 16 bases left between them. The CDR3 is 15 residues long. The CDR3 protein is CASSPDRTGRYEQYF. For the CDR3, the DNA is TGTGCCAGCTCACCCGACAGAACAGGGCGATACGAGCAGTACTTC.

The gene calls are TRBV6-2 or TRBV6-3 and TRBJ1-2; D ambiguous. The ends were cut back, 0 bases at V and 5 bases at J, with 7 bases in the middle. The CDR3 is made up of 13 amino acids. Germline CDR1 reads MNHEY; CDR2 reads SVGEGT. The CDR3 loop is CASSYSNSYGYTF. CDR3 bases: TGTGCCAGCAGTTACTCGAACTCATATGGCTACACCTTC.

This clonotype has more than one count but fewer than ten. For the CDR3, the DNA is TGCAGTGCTGGGAACCAGGGGGCTGCTAATGAAAAACTGTTTTTT. It yields the protein CSAGNQGAANEKLFF. J is TRBJ1-4 and V is TRBV20-1, with TRBD1 matching over 8 bases. Per germline, CDR1 DFQATT and CDR2 SNEGSKA (reference sequence). J lost 3 bases, V lost 5 bases, and 8 bases had no gene match. The length of the CDR3 is 15 residues.

The chain joins TRBV9 to TRBJ1-1; D unresolved. The CDR3 runs to 13 residues. The germline gives CDR1 SGDLS, CDR2 YYNGEE. The V and J ends lost 0 bases and 1 base respectively, with 4 bases between them. In nucleotides, the CDR3 is TGTGCCAGCAGCGTAGGACGGAACACTGAAGCTTTCTTT. It translates to CASSVGRNTEAFF.

The chain joins TRBV7-9 to TRBJ2-1, with 8 bases fitting TRBD2. V lost 10 bases and J lost 4; bases outside the gene matches: 15. This CDR3 has 16 residues. Germline CDR1 and CDR2: SEHNR and FQNEAQ (reference sequence). CDR3 coding DNA: TGTGCCACCCCACCGGGGGGGCTAGCGACTTACAATGAGCAGTTCTTC. Its protein is CATPPGGLATYNEQFF. The complete variable domain, with remaining parts taken from reference TRBV7-9 and TRBJ2-1, reads DTGVSQNPRHKITKRGQNVTFRCDPISEHNRLYWYRQTLGQGPEFLTYFQNEAQLEKSRLLSDRFSAERPKGSFSTLEIQRTEQGDSAMYLCATPPGGLATYNEQFFGPGTRLTVL.

This clonotype has a handful of counts. The genes are TRBV27 and TRBJ2-2, with TRBD2 matching over 10 bases. The CDR3 extends over 17 amino acids. Germline V lookup: CDR1 MNHEY, CDR2 SMNVEV (reference sequence). The J segment lost 1 base and the V segment lost 3 bases, leaving 5 bases of the junction unmatched. The CDR3 region is CASSFQGLAENTGELFF. Written as DNA, the CDR3 is TGTGCCAGCAGTTTTCAAGGACTAGCGGAGAACACCGGGGAGCTGTTTTTT.

The chain carries TRBV11-1 and TRBJ2-7; TRBD2 is a possible D gene (5 bases). Germline lookup yields CDR1 SGHAT and CDR2 FQDESV (reference sequence). V lost 5 bases and J lost 2, with 22 bases in between. This CDR3 contains 17 residues. For the CDR3, the DNA is TGTGCCAGCAGCCTAGGATCGGGGAAAACTAGAACCTACGAGCAGTACTTC. Protein product: CASSLGSGKTRTYEQYF.

The chain carries TRBV29-1 and TRBJ2-6, with unresolved D. This CDR3 has 12 residues. V was clipped by 8 bases and J by 4 bases, with 9 bases between them. CDR1 and CDR2 from the germline V gene are SQVTM and ANQGSEA. CDR3 in DNA: TGCAGCACCCTTGAGGGGGCCAACGTCCTGACTTTC. Residues: CSTLEGANVLTF.